Listed here are 5 T cell receptor beta chains from one sample, sequenced in a study of CD4+ T cells in melanoma. Profiling relied on immunoSEQ multiplex PCR, and the TCRdb table lists in-frame clones only, not all of them. The sample yields about 11,000 clones, roughly two thirds seen once. Sample: cells from a culture (not recorded whether cultured in vitro). The receptors derive from a human donor with melanoma.

This rearrangement joins TRBV5-1 to TRBJ2-7; TRBD2 agrees at 7 bases. V lost 4 bases, J lost 0 bases, and 10 bases stayed unmatched. This CDR3 is 16 amino acids long. Germline-derived CDR1 and CDR2 are SGHRS and YFSETQ. The CDR3 DNA sequence: TGCGCCAGCAGCCCCCAGGCGGGGGTCCTCTCCTACGAGCAGTACTTC. The encoded protein is CASSPQAGVLSYEQYF.

The sample holds a few counts of this clone. The chain couples TRBV19 to TRBJ1-5, with D unresolved. V lost 0 bases and J lost 6, with 3 bases in between. Germline-derived CDR1 and CDR2 are LNHDA and SQIVND (reference sequence). The CDR3 sequence is 12 residues long. This CDR3 is CASSIEAQPQHF. The CDR3 bases are TGTGCCAGTAGTATAGAGGCTCAGCCCCAGCATTTT.

V is TRBV6-1 and J is TRBJ1-2; no clear D. Germline-derived CDR1 and CDR2 are MNHNS and SASEGT. The length of the CDR3 is 15 residues. Trimming pared 7 bases from V and 2 bases from J, leaving 17 bases between. The CDR3 DNA follows: TGTGCCAGCAATTCCCGAGAAGCTGGGAACTATGGCTACACCTTC. It is translated as CASNSREAGNYGYTF.

The J gene is TRBJ1-6, the V gene TRBV5-5; a weak D match, TRBD1 (6 bases). Trimming shortened V by 2 bases and J by 13 bases, and 25 bases separated the two germline ends. In germline, CDR1 is SGHKS, CDR2 YYEKEE (reference sequence). The CDR3 is made up of 17 amino acids. This chain's CDR3 is CASSFTGTGKAKSPLHF. For the CDR3, the DNA is TGTGCCAGCAGCTTTACAGGTACAGGGAAGGCGAAATCGCCCCTCCACTTT. Looking up the rest from reference TRBV5-5 and TRBJ1-6 gives the full variable domain: DAGVTQSPTHLIKTRGQQVTLRCSPISGHKSVSWYQQVLGQGPQFIFQYYEKEERGRGNFPDRFSARQFPNYSSELNVNALLLGDSALYLCASSFTGTGKAKSPLHFGNGTRLTVT.

The chain links TRBV6-1 to TRBJ1-2; weak D call: TRBD1 (6 bases). Germline V gene data show CDR1 as MNHNS and CDR2 as SASEGT. This CDR3 is 12 amino acids long. V was pared by 9 bases and J by 8 bases, with 16 bases between. CDR3 sequence: CARGAPRGGYTF. The CDR3 nucleotides are TGTGCCAGAGGGGCACCGAGGGGGGGCTACACCTTC.